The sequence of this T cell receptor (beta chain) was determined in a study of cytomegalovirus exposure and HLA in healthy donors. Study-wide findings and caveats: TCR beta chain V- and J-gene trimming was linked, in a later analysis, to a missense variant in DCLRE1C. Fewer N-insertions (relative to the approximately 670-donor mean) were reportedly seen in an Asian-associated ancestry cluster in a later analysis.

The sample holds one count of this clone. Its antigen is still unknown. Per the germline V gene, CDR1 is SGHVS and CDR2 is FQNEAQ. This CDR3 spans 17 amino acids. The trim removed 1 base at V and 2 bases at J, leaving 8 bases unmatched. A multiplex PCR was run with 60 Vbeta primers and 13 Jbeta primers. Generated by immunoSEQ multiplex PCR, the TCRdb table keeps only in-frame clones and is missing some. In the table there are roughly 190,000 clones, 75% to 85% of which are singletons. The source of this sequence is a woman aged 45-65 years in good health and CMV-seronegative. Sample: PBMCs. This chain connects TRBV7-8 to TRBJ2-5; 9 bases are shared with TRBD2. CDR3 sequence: CASSLGLAGRPQETQYF. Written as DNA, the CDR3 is TGTGCCAGCAGCTTAGGTCTAGCGGGGAGACCTCAAGAGACCCAGTACTTC.